Here is one T cell receptor beta chain with its context. The data derive from a study of cytomegalovirus exposure and HLA in healthy donors. In the study overall: Tens of millions of unique TCRs from HLA-typed donors made up an early data release.

The PCR had 60 Vbeta and 13 Jbeta primers. Measured with immunoSEQ multiplex PCR; TCRdb has only the in-frame clones, and not every one. The sample holds approximately 130,000 clones, around 75% seen once. The CDR3 spans 16 residues. The V and J ends lost 4 bases and 2 bases, in that order; junction bases with no gene match: 8. From germline, CDR1 is LNHDA and CDR2 SQIVND (reference sequence). What was sequenced was PBMCs. This clonotype originated in a man between 25 and 39 years old in good health and CMV-seronegative. V gene TRBV19 combines with J gene TRBJ2-3, with 8 bases aligning to TRBD1. In nucleotides, the CDR3 is TGTGCCAGTAGTAAGGGACAGGCCATACTCACAGATACGCAGTATTTT. It is translated as CASSKGQAILTDTQYF.